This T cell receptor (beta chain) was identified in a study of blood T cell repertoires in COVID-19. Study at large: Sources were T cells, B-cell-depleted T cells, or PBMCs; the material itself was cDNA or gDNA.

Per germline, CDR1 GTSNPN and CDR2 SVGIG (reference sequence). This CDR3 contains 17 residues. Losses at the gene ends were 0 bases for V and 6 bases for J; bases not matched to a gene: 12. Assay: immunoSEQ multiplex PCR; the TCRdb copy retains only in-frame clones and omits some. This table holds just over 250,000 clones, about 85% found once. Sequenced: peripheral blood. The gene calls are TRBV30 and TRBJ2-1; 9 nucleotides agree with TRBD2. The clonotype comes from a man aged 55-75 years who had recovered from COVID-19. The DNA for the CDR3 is TGTGCCTGGAGTGTACTTTTTTTTGGTAGCGGGGGCAATGAGCAGTTCTTC. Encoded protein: CAWSVLFFGSGGNEQFF.